The 25 T cell receptor beta chains below all came from one sample that was sequenced in a study of blood T cell repertoires in COVID-19 (TCRdb year 2020). Libraries were built with the immunoSEQ multiplex PCR assay. TCRdb took this table from immuneACCESS and kept in-frame rearrangements with V and J called. Such tables lack part of the clones; where checked against another copy, unresolved V genes explain under half of the gap, and the rest is unexplained. For this sample there are 150,000 to 190,000 clones; roughly 85% appear just once. The top ten hold 8.3% of the sample. The sample was peripheral blood. The receptors shown here come from a woman aged 60-70 years with COVID-19, enrolled during active disease.

The J gene is TRBJ1-2, the V gene TRBV29-1; D gene unclear. V was cut by 7 bases and J by 8 bases, with 17 bases left in between. From germline, CDR1 is SQVTM and CDR2 ANQGSEA. The CDR3 contains 12 residues. CDR3 residues: CSAKPQRKGYTF. The CDR3 DNA follows: TGCAGCGCTAAACCACAGCGGAAAGGCTACACCTTC.

The genes are TRBV21-1 and TRBJ1-1; the D call of TRBD1 is as the table states it, not checked on the DNA. TRBV21-1 is flagged as a pseudogene. This CDR3 region has 16 residues. CDR3 coding DNA: TGTGCCAGCAGGCCACACAGGGTGAAATCATGCACTGAAGCTTTCTTT. Translating gives CASRPHRVKSCTEAFF.

The rearrangement links TRBV5-1 to TRBJ2-1, with D unclear. The V and J ends lost 2 bases and 0 bases respectively, with 12 bases between them. Germline CDR1 SGHRS, CDR2 YFSETQ. CDR3 size: 16 residues. The CDR3 DNA reads as TGCGCCAGCAGCTTTTCGCCGGCTAGCTCCTACAATGAGCAGTTCTTC. Its protein is CASSFSPASSYNEQFF. The whole variable domain, remainder taken from reference TRBV5-1 and TRBJ2-1, is KAGVTQTPRYLIKTRGQQVTLSCSPISGHRSVSWYQQTPGQGLQFLFEYFSETQRNKGNFPGRFSGRQFSNSRSEMNVSTLELGDSALYLCASSFSPASSYNEQFFGPGTRLTVL.

The V gene is TRBV3-1 (or the pseudogene TRBV3-2), the J gene TRBJ1-3, with 7 bases aligning to TRBD1. The CDR3 totals 18 residues. Germline CDR1 reads LGHDT; CDR2 reads YNNKEL (reference sequence). The ends lost 4 bases at V and 0 bases at J; junction bases unmatched: 12. In DNA form, the CDR3 reads TGTGCCAGCAGCCCCCCGGGGGCAGGGGGACTCTCTGGAAACACCATATATTTT. Its protein is CASSPPGAGGLSGNTIYF.

This clone occurred a few times. The chain joins TRBV7-2 to TRBJ1-1, with no clear D. The V end was cut by 5 bases, the J end by 1 base, with 14 bases between. Germline V gene data show CDR1 as SGHTA and CDR2 as FQGNSA. The CDR3 contains 15 residues. This CDR3 reads CASSPPEMGNTEAFF. CDR3 DNA sequence: TGTGCCAGCAGCCCCCCGGAGATGGGGAACACTGAAGCTTTCTTT.

The chain employs TRBV18 and TRBJ1-1; 10 bases align to TRBD1. This CDR3 spans 16 amino acids. Germline V gene lookup returns CDR1 KGHSH and CDR2 LQKENI. V lost 4 bases to trimming and J lost 6 bases; unmatched junction nucleotides: 11. The CDR3 spells CASSRTSTGGYAEAFF. The CDR3 DNA reads as TGTGCCAGCTCACGTACTTCGACAGGGGGCTACGCTGAAGCTTTCTTT.

The rearrangement uses TRBV11-2 and TRBJ1-6, with no clear D. The CDR3 extends over 13 amino acids. V dropped 5 bases and J dropped 8 bases, with 10 bases sitting between them. From germline, CDR1 is SGHAT and CDR2 FQNNGV. The CDR3 loop reads CASSLLVYSPLHF. CDR3 sequence (DNA): TGTGCCAGCAGCCTACTAGTCTATTCACCCCTCCACTTT.

This clone was found a few times. This chain uses TRBV24-1 with TRBJ2-2, with D uncertain. V was clipped by 9 bases and J by 7 bases, with 5 bases between them. The CDR3 covers 10 residues. CDR1 and CDR2 from the germline V gene are KGHDR and SFDVKD. In DNA form, the CDR3 reads TGTGCCACCGGGCGCGGGGAGCTGTTTTTT. Translated, it gives CATGRGELFF.

The V gene is TRBV7-8, the J gene TRBJ1-1; 11 nucleotides align to TRBD1. The CDR3 totals 16 residues. The junction had 5 bases not matched to a gene; V was cut back by 4 bases and J by 1 base. CDR1 SGHVS and CDR2 FQNEAQ come from the germline V gene. CDR3 in amino acids: CASSSRDRGSNTEAFF. CDR3 DNA: TGTGCCAGCAGCTCCCGGGACAGGGGGTCGAACACTGAAGCTTTCTTT. Together with reference TRBV7-8 and TRBJ1-1, the CDR3 gives the full variable domain: GAGVSQSPRYKVAKRGQDVALRCDPISGHVSLFWYQQALGQGPEFLTYFQNEAQLDKSGLPSDRFFAERPEGSVSTLKIQRTQQEDSAVYLCASSSRDRGSNTEAFFGQGTRLTVV.

The rearrangement links TRBV29-1 to TRBJ1-2; D is perhaps TRBD1 (5 bases). V was pared by 3 bases and J by 7 bases, with 9 bases between. The germline V gene encodes CDR1 SQVTM and CDR2 ANQGSEA. The CDR3 runs 11 residues. The CDR3 region is CSVEQGFGYTF. CDR3 sequence (DNA): TGCAGCGTTGAGCAGGGATTTGGCTACACCTTC.

The chain carries TRBV19 and TRBJ1-5; D is unresolved. The CDR3 length is 16 residues. Germline V gene data show CDR1 as LNHDA and CDR2 as SQIVND (reference sequence). With 4 bases removed from V and 2 bases from J, the gap between germline ends came to 15 bases. CDR3 region: CASSTLPVVGNQPQHF. The CDR3 region has the DNA TGTGCCAGTAGTACCCTACCGGTTGTCGGCAATCAGCCCCAGCATTTT.

V usage is TRBV6-4 and J usage is TRBJ2-3; D gene uncertain. From germline, CDR1 is MRHNA and CDR2 SNTAGT. Between the trimmed V and J ends, which lost 3 bases and 0 bases, there was a span of 4 bases. This CDR3 has 13 residues. The CDR3 DNA is TGTGCCAGCAGTGATCAGAGCACAGATACGCAGTATTTT. Residues: CASSDQSTDTQYF.

The rearrangement joins TRBV7-8 to TRBJ2-2; maybe TRBD1 (6 bases). V lost 5 bases, J lost 3 bases, and 16 bases lay in between. This CDR3 region has 16 residues. Germline V CDR1 and CDR2: SGHVS, FQNEAQ. The DNA for the CDR3 is TGTGCCAGCAGCAGTTCTGGGGGCGGGTACACCGGGGAGCTGTTTTTT. It specifies CASSSSGGGYTGELFF. Full variable domain (outside the CDR3, taken from reference TRBV7-8 and TRBJ2-2): GAGVSQSPRYKVAKRGQDVALRCDPISGHVSLFWYQQALGQGPEFLTYFQNEAQLDKSGLPSDRFFAERPEGSVSTLKIQRTQQEDSAVYLCASSSSGGGYTGELFFGEGSRLTVL.

This clone was seen more than once but under ten times. This chain joins TRBV21-1 and TRBJ2-1; TRBD1 is taken as the D call from the table, unchecked against the DNA. TRBV21-1 is termed a pseudogene. CDR3 length equals 12 residues. The CDR3 is CASSQTYNEQFF. The CDR3 nucleotides are TGTGCCAGCAGCCAGACCTACAATGAGCAGTTCTTC.

The chain is built from TRBV6-5 and TRBJ1-2; no definite D call. The CDR3 contains 13 residues. Trimming removed 8 bases at V and 5 bases at J, with 15 bases between. Germline values: CDR1 MNHEY, CDR2 SVGAGI. The DNA of the CDR3 is TGTGCCAGCTCATCACCGGCGAGGTATGGCTACACCTTC. Amino acid sequence: CASSSPARYGYTF.

The chain employs TRBV9 and TRBJ1-5; 7 nucleotides align to TRBD1. Germline-derived CDR1 and CDR2 are SGDLS and YYNGEE. Trimming cost V 4 bases and J 4 bases; bases outside gene matches: 11. This CDR3 comprises 16 residues. CDR3 in DNA: TGTGCCAGCAGCCACCGACAAACAGGGGCGAATCAGCCCCAGCATTTT. Encoded protein: CASSHRQTGANQPQHF.

As regards this clone: Compared with germline, one end of the junction differs, possibly owing to a read error. The chain links TRBV14 to TRBJ2-5, with 8 bases that match TRBD1. Per the germline V gene, CDR1 is SGHDN and CDR2 is FVKESK. The CDR3 totals 13 residues. CDR3 protein: CASSKDRGETQYF. CDR3 sequence (DNA): TGTGCCAGCAGCAAAGACAGGGGAGAGACCCAGTACTTC.

The chain has TRBV2 and TRBJ2-7; 7 bases are a match to TRBD1. The CDR3 consists of 16 residues. V gave up 3 bases and J gave up 3 bases; unmatched junction bases: 11. Germline loops: CDR1 SNHLY, CDR2 FYNNEI. Written as DNA, the CDR3 is TGTGCCAGCAGTGAGGGCCGGGACAGCCGCCTCTACGAGCAGTACTTC. Encoded protein: CASSEGRDSRLYEQYF.

The V and J genes are TRBV12-5 and TRBJ2-1, with 7 positions matching TRBD2. V lost 0 bases and J lost 8; bases outside the gene matches: 4. This CDR3 has 14 residues. CDR1 is LGHNT, CDR2 FRNRAP, per germline. The CDR3 here is CASGLVGRGDEQFF. Here the CDR3 DNA reads TGTGCTAGTGGTTTGGTTGGCCGGGGGGATGAGCAGTTCTTC.

The chain couples TRBV6-4 to TRBJ1-5, with unresolved D. Deletions cut 0 bases from V and 0 bases from J, with 9 bases between. The germline CDR1 and CDR2 sequences are MRHNA and SNTAGT. This CDR3 spans 16 amino acids. This chain's CDR3 is CASSDSRDYSNQPQHF. DNA for the CDR3: TGTGCCAGCAGTGACTCCCGAGATTATAGCAATCAGCCCCAGCATTTT.

This sequence joins TRBV7-2 and TRBJ1-2; D remains ambiguous. Trimming cost V 5 bases and J 0 bases, with 13 bases left between them. There are 15 residues in the CDR3. Germline CDR1 and CDR2: SGHTA and FQGNSA. CDR3 nucleotides: TGTGCCAGCAGCGTCGGCGGGGATACTAACTATGGCTACACCTTC. It translates to CASSVGGDTNYGYTF.

In its sample, this clone was seen once. The chain carries TRBV18 and TRBJ2-3; D not resolved. V lost 1 base and J 4 bases, leaving 3 bases between the germline ends. This CDR3 spans 12 amino acids. Looked up from germline, CDR1 is KGHSH and CDR2 is LQKENI. CDR3 region: CASSPRADTQYF. The CDR3 bases are TGTGCCAGCTCACCACGAGCAGATACGCAGTATTTT.

This clone was recorded at least ten times. In DNA, the CDR3 is TGTGCCAGCAGCCCCCTCATGGCCTCTGGAAACACCATATATTTT. Amino acid sequence: CASSPLMASGNTIYF. V gene TRBV9 combines with J gene TRBJ1-3; no definite D call. Trimming took 4 bases from V and 0 from J, leaving 11 bases between them. The CDR3 covers 15 residues. Per the germline V gene, CDR1 is SGDLS and CDR2 is YYNGEE.

V gene TRBV14 combines with J gene TRBJ1-1; D gene ambiguous. Between the trimmed V and J ends, which lost 4 bases and 3 bases, there was a span of 9 bases. Germline assignment: CDR1 SGHDN and CDR2 FVKESK. This CDR3 has 13 residues. CDR3 sequence: CASSPETDTEAFF. CDR3 coding DNA: TGTGCCAGCAGCCCGGAGACGGACACTGAAGCTTTCTTT.

This sequence joins TRBV24-1 and TRBJ2-1; 7 bases are shared with TRBD2. The germline gives CDR1 KGHDR, CDR2 SFDVKD. Trimming cost V 4 bases and J 2 bases; bases outside gene matches: 4. CDR3 length: 15 amino acids. CDR3: CATSEGGIPYNEQFF. CDR3 bases: TGTGCCACCAGTGAGGGGGGGATCCCCTACAATGAGCAGTTCTTC.